These 5 T cell receptor beta chains originate from one sample sequenced in a study of blood T cell repertoires in COVID-19. Profiled with immunoSEQ multiplex PCR; TCRdb holds only in-frame clones, not every one. The profile shows approximately 350,000 clones, about 88% of them singletons. The sequenced sample was PBMCs or T cells enriched from blood (not recorded which). Source of these receptors: a woman in her 30s who had recovered from COVID-19.

This chain links TRBV19 with TRBJ1-5; possible D gene TRBD1, 6 bases. The V end lost 5 bases, the J end lost 2 bases, and 10 bases lay between the germline ends. The CDR3 extends over 14 amino acids. Germline V gives CDR1 LNHDA, CDR2 SQIVND (reference sequence). CDR3 DNA: TGTGCCAGTAGTTACAGGGACGGCAATCAGCCCCAGCATTTT. Residues: CASSYRDGNQPQHF.

The V call is TRBV19, the J call TRBJ1-2; TRBD1 matches 10 bases. The CDR3 is made up of 14 amino acids. Germline V lookup: CDR1 LNHDA, CDR2 SQIVND (reference sequence). The trim removed 5 bases at V and 3 bases at J, leaving 3 bases unmatched. This CDR3 is CASSAGTGDYGYTF. CDR3 sequence (DNA): TGTGCCAGTAGTGCCGGGACAGGGGACTATGGCTACACCTTC.

This sequence joins TRBV7-9 and TRBJ2-7; possibly TRBD1 for D (5 bases). V dropped 7 bases and J dropped 0 bases, with 25 bases sitting between them. This CDR3 contains 18 residues. Germline CDR1 is SEHNR and CDR2 is FQNEAQ (reference sequence). CDR3 in amino acids: CASTYLGERAASSYEQYF. DNA of the CDR3: TGTGCCAGCACCTACTTAGGGGAAAGGGCCGCGAGCTCCTACGAGCAGTACTTC. The whole variable domain, remainder taken from reference TRBV7-9 and TRBJ2-7, is DTGVSQNPRHKITKRGQNVTFRCDPISEHNRLYWYRQTLGQGPEFLTYFQNEAQLEKSRLLSDRFSAERPKGSFSTLEIQRTEQGDSAMYLCASTYLGERAASSYEQYFGPGTRLTVT.

This clone was observed a single time. V gene TRBV11-2 combines with J gene TRBJ2-7, with 10 nucleotides matching TRBD1. The ends lost 3 bases at V and 4 bases at J; junction bases unmatched: 6. The germline V gene encodes CDR1 SGHAT and CDR2 FQNNGV. This CDR3 comprises 15 residues. DNA of the CDR3: TGTGCCAGCAGCTTTCCGGGACAGGGGAGTTACGAGCAGTACTTC. This encodes CASSFPGQGSYEQYF.

Turning to this clone: Other DNA sequences within the sample encode an identical CDR3. The chain carries TRBV7-9 and TRBJ2-5, with D uncertain. The CDR3 has 13 residues. V was trimmed by 5 bases and J by 0 bases, leaving 7 bases between them. CDR1 and CDR2 from the germline V gene are SEHNR and FQNEAQ (reference sequence). CDR3 protein: CASSPVYQETQYF. DNA of the CDR3: TGTGCCAGCAGCCCCGTGTACCAAGAGACCCAGTACTTC.